These 5 T cell receptor beta chains were all obtained from the same sample, sequenced in a study of cytomegalovirus exposure and HLA in healthy donors. Primers for the PCR totalled 60 Vbeta and 13 Jbeta. The method was immunoSEQ multiplex PCR; TCRdb's version includes in-frame clones alone and lacks a portion of them. There are about 130,000 clones in the sample; roughly 80% occur only once, and 15% to 25% lies in the top ten. Sequencing used PBMCs. The source is a man aged 18 to 29 in good health and CMV-seropositive.

The CDR3: CASSLGQGDGYTF. The CDR3 DNA reads TGTGCCAGCAGCCTGGGACAGGGCGATGGCTACACCTTC. V is TRBV6-1 and J is TRBJ1-2; 9 positions match TRBD1. CDR3 size: 13 residues. The J segment lost 6 bases and the V segment lost 6 bases, leaving 5 bases of the junction unmatched. CDR1 and CDR2 (germline): MNHNS, SASEGT.

The table lists this clone with many counts. The J gene is TRBJ2-2, the V gene TRBV6-1, with 10 bases matching TRBD2. This CDR3 is 16 amino acids long. The J segment lost 13 bases and the V segment lost 3 bases, leaving 14 bases of the junction unmatched. Germline V gene data show CDR1 as MNHNS and CDR2 as SASEGT. The CDR3, as DNA: TGTGCCAGCAGTGATATGAATAGCGGGGGGCCAAGGGGGCTGTTTTTT. Protein product: CASSDMNSGGPRGLFF.

Comments on this clone: The junction differs from germline at one of its ends, possibly a read error. Here the CDR3 DNA reads TGTTCCAGCAGTACTGGGGCAGGGGAGCTGTTTTTT. Translating it yields CSSSTGAGELFF. V and J are TRBV7-9 and TRBJ2-2; TRBD1 might be the D (5 bases). This CDR3 has 12 residues. Germline assignment: CDR1 SEHNR and CDR2 FQNEAQ (reference sequence). The entire variable domain, with the rest obtained from reference TRBV7-9 and TRBJ2-2, is as follows: DTGVSQNPRHKITKRGQNVTFRCDPISEHNRLYWYRQTLGQGPEFLTYFQNEAQLEKSRLLSDRFSAERPKGSFSTLEIQRTEQGDSAMYLCSSSTGAGELFFGEGSRLTVL.

The rearrangement joins TRBV30 to TRBJ1-5, with a tentative D call TRBD1 (5 bases). Between the trimmed V and J ends, which lost 2 bases and 1 base, there was a span of 15 bases. The CDR3 sequence is 16 residues long. Germline V gives CDR1 GTSNPN, CDR2 SVGIG (reference sequence). CDR3 protein: CAWSTRGAGSNQPQHF. The CDR3 coding sequence is TGTGCCTGGAGTACTCGCGGGGCGGGGAGCAATCAGCCCCAGCATTTT.

This clone was seen once. The gene calls are TRBV12-5 and TRBJ1-5; 7 bases fit TRBD1. Germline V lookup: CDR1 LGHNT, CDR2 FRNRAP. The V and J ends lost 6 bases and 3 bases, in that order; junction bases with no gene match: 5. The CDR3 spans 14 residues. CDR3 nucleotide sequence: TGTGCTAGTGGGATCGGGACAGACAATCAGCCCCAGCATTTT. Translated: CASGIGTDNQPQHF. The full variable domain, completed using reference TRBV12-5 and TRBJ1-5, is DARVTQTPRHKVTEMGQEVTMRCQPILGHNTVFWYRQTMMQGLELLAYFRNRAPLDDSGMPKDRFSAEMPDATLATLKIQPSEPRDSAVYFCASGIGTDNQPQHFGDGTRLSIL.